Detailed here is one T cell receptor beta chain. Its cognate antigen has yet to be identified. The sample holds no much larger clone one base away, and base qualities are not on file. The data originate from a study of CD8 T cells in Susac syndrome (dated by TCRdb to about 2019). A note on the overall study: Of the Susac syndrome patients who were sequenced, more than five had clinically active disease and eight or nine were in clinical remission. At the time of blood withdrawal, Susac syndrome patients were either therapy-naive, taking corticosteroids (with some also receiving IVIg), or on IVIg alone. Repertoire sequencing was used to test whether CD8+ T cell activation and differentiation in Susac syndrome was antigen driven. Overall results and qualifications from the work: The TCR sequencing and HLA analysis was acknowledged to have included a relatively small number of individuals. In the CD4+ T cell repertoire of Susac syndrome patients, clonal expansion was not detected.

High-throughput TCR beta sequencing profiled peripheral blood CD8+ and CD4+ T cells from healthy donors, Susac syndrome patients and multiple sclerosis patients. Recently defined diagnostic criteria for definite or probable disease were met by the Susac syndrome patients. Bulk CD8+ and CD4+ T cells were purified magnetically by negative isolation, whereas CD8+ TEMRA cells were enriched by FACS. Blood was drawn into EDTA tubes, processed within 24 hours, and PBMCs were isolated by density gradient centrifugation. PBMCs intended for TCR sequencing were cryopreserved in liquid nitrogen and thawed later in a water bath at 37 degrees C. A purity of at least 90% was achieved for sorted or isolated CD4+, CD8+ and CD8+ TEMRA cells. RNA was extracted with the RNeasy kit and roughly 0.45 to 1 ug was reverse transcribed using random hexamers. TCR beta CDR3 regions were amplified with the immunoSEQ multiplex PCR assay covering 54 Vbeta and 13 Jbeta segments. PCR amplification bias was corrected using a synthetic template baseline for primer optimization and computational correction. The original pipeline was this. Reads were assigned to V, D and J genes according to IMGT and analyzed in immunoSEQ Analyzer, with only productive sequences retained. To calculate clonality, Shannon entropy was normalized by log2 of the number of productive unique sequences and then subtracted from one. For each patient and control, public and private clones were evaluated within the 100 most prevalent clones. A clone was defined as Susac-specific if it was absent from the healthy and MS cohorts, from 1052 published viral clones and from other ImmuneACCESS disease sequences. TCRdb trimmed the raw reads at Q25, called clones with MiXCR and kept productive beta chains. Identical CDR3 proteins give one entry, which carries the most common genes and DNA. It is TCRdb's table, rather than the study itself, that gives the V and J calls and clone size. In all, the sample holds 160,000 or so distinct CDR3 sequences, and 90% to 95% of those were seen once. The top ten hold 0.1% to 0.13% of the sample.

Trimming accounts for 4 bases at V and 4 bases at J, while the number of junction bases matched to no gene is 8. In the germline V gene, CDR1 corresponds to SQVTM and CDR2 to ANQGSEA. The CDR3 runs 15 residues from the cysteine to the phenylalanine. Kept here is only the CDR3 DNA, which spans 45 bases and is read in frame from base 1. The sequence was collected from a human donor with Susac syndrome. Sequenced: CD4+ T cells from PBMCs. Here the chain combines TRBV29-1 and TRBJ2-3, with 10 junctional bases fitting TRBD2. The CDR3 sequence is CSVGQRGGGSDTQYF. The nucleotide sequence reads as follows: TGCAGCGTTGGCCAGCGGGGGGGCGGGTCAGATACGCAGTATTTT.